These 23 T cell receptor beta chains came from one sample sequenced in a study of blood T cell repertoires in COVID-19. Only in-frame clones appear in the TCRdb table, and some are missing; sequencing was by immunoSEQ multiplex PCR. This table has fewer than 250,000 clones, 75% to 85% appearing once. What was sequenced was peripheral blood. These receptors were obtained from a woman in her seventies with acute or convalescent COVID-19.

This rearrangement joins TRBV29-1 to TRBJ1-1; TRBD1 is a possible D gene (6 bases). V was trimmed by 6 bases and J by 4 bases, leaving 12 bases between them. The germline V gene has CDR1 SQVTM and CDR2 ANQGSEA. The CDR3 is 12 amino acids. CDR3 protein: CSVVRGGTEAFF. As DNA, the CDR3 is TGCAGCGTCGTCAGGGGTGGCACTGAAGCTTTCTTT.

The rearrangement joins TRBV28 to TRBJ1-2, with a possible D match to TRBD1 (6 bases). CDR1 is MDHEN and CDR2 is SYDVKM in the germline V gene. The germline V and J ends were trimmed by 1 base and 13 bases, with 16 bases remaining between them. CDR3 length: 13 amino acids. The CDR3 here is CASSLSGVGAATF. DNA of the CDR3: TGTGCCAGCAGTTTATCCGGGGTGGGGGCCGCCACCTTC.

This chain uses TRBV25-1 with TRBJ2-3; D unclear. The V and J ends lost 5 bases and 0 bases respectively, with 3 bases between them. The CDR3 extends over 12 amino acids. The germline V gene has CDR1 MGHDK and CDR2 SYGVNS. CDR3 residues: CASSSSTDTQYF. DNA of the CDR3: TGTGCCAGCAGTTCTAGCACAGATACGCAGTATTTT.

The rearrangement uses TRBV2 and TRBJ2-7; D possibly corresponds to TRBD1 (5 bases). Germline lookup yields CDR1 SNHLY and CDR2 FYNNEI. The ends were cut back, 0 bases at V and 2 bases at J, with 11 bases in the middle. This CDR3 has 15 residues. The CDR3 coding sequence is TGTGCCAGCAGTGAAGCTGGCAGGGCCACCTACGAGCAGTACTTC. It is translated as CASSEAGRATYEQYF.

V is TRBV5-1 and J is TRBJ2-7, with 13 bases identical to TRBD2. Germline CDR1 is SGHRS and CDR2 is YFSETQ. Trimming took 2 bases from V and 5 from J; bases not matched to a gene: 13. The CDR3 runs to 18 residues. The CDR3 nucleotides are TGCGCCAGCAGCTTCCTAGGGACTAGCGGGGTGGGTGCGAACGAGCAGTACTTC. Protein product: CASSFLGTSGVGANEQYF.

The rearrangement uses TRBV6-5 and TRBJ2-7; 8 bases map to TRBD1. Losses at the gene ends were 5 bases for V and 1 base for J; bases not matched to a gene: 7. Per germline, CDR1 MNHEY and CDR2 SVGAGI. The CDR3 spans 15 residues. The CDR3 nucleotides are TGTGCCAGCAGTCGAAACCGGGACAGGTCCTACGAGCAGTACTTC. Translation gives CASSRNRDRSYEQYF.

This chain links TRBV29-1 with TRBJ1-1; D gene uncertain. Trimming removed 7 bases at V and 0 bases at J, with 12 bases between. The CDR3 has 13 amino acids. The germline gives CDR1 SQVTM, CDR2 ANQGSEA. Here the CDR3 reads CSGSRVLNTEAFF. CDR3 bases: TGCAGCGGTAGTCGGGTTTTGAACACTGAAGCTTTCTTT.

J is TRBJ2-5 and V is TRBV7-2; a possible D gene is TRBD2 (7 bases). The CDR3 sequence is 19 residues long. CDR1 is SGHTA and CDR2 is FQGNSA in the germline V gene. The V end was cut by 1 base, the J end by 4 bases, with 25 bases between. CDR3 coding DNA: TGTGCCAGCAGCTTAGTGCGTGAGAACTGGGGGGGCCGTGGAGAGACCCAGTACTTC. Translating it yields CASSLVRENWGGRGETQYF.

The CDR3 loop is CASSFYRGNGYTF. In DNA, the CDR3 is TGTGCCAGTAGTTTTTACAGGGGAAATGGCTACACCTTC. This sequence joins TRBV19 and TRBJ1-2; 7 positions match TRBD1. The ends lost 5 bases at V and 6 bases at J; junction bases unmatched: 6. CDR1 LNHDA and CDR2 SQIVND come from the germline V gene (reference sequence). This CDR3 is built from 13 residues.

This chain links TRBV24-1 with TRBJ1-5, with TRBD1 identical over 11 bases. Germline trimming cut 2 bases from V and 9 bases from J; bases unmatched to any gene: 14. There are 18 residues in the CDR3. Germline CDR1 and CDR2: KGHDR and SFDVKD. The CDR3 DNA is TGTGCCACCAGTGATTCTGGGACAGGGGGAGTAGGGAACCGGCCCCAGCATTTT. Its protein is CATSDSGTGGVGNRPQHF.

This rearrangement joins TRBV28 to TRBJ1-5, with D tentatively TRBD1 (6 bases). CDR3 length equals 15 residues. The germline V gene has CDR1 MDHEN and CDR2 SYDVKM. Trimming shortened V by 3 bases and J by 6 bases, and 15 bases separated the two germline ends. CDR3: CASSLGGGPPQPQHF. In DNA, the CDR3 is TGTGCCAGCAGTTTGGGGGGGGGCCCCCCTCAGCCCCAGCATTTT.

The chain recombines TRBV6-5 with TRBJ1-1; D might be TRBD1 (6 bases). Germline assignment: CDR1 MNHEY and CDR2 SVGAGI. The CDR3 totals 15 residues. With 2 bases removed from V and 5 bases from J, the gap between germline ends came to 15 bases. CDR3 bases: TGTGCCAGCAGTTACCTCGGGACACTGGGGACTGAAGCTTTCTTT. Its translation is CASSYLGTLGTEAFF.

This clone was found once. The V call is TRBV2, the J call TRBJ1-5; 9 positions match TRBD1. Germline V CDR1 and CDR2: SNHLY, FYNNEI. This CDR3 comprises 15 residues. Trimming at V came to 4 bases and at J to 7 bases, leaving 8 bases not matched to a gene. For the CDR3, the DNA is TGTGCCAGCAGTGTTGACAGGGGGACGGGCCAGCCCCAGCATTTT. It specifies CASSVDRGTGQPQHF.

This clone was seen only once. Written as DNA, the CDR3 is TGTGCCAGCAGCCCACAGAGGAACACTGAAGCTTTCTTT. Protein: CASSPQRNTEAFF. This rearrangement joins TRBV14 to TRBJ1-1; D is undetermined. V gave up 4 bases and J gave up 1 base, with 7 bases separating them. CDR3 size: 13 residues. CDR1 and CDR2 from the germline V gene are SGHDN and FVKESK. The whole variable domain, remainder taken from reference TRBV14 and TRBJ1-1, is EAGVTQFPSHSVIEKGQTVTLRCDPISGHDNLYWYRRVMGKEIKFLLHFVKESKQDESGMPNNRFLAERTGGTYSTLKVQPAELEDSGVYFCASSPQRNTEAFFGQGTRLTVV.

The V call is TRBV29-1, the J call TRBJ2-7; 11 bases match TRBD1. In germline, CDR1 is SQVTM, CDR2 ANQGSEA. This CDR3 has 13 residues. The junction had 1 base not matched to a gene; V was cut back by 1 base and J by 5 bases. The CDR3 is CSVEGTGGDEQYF. DNA of the CDR3: TGCAGCGTTGAAGGGACAGGGGGCGACGAGCAGTACTTC.

This chain uses TRBV27 with TRBJ1-2, with D uncertain. There are 12 residues in the CDR3. Trimming shortened V by 2 bases and J by 6 bases, and 7 bases separated the two germline ends. Germline CDR1 MNHEY, CDR2 SMNVEV (reference sequence). This CDR3 is CASSLRGDGYTF. In DNA, the CDR3 is TGTGCCAGCAGTTTACGCGGGGATGGCTACACCTTC.

The table lists this clone with a few counts. This chain joins TRBV6-5 and TRBJ1-4; maybe TRBD1 (5 bases). The ends were cut back, 6 bases at V and 8 bases at J, with 16 bases in the middle. Per germline, CDR1 MNHEY and CDR2 SVGAGI. The CDR3 is made up of 14 amino acids. The CDR3 region has the DNA TGTGCCAGCAGCCCCCAGGGTTGGTCGGAAAAACTGTTTTTT. Translated: CASSPQGWSEKLFF.

The CDR3 here is CASSLGVRQPQHF. In DNA, the CDR3 is TGTGCCAGCAGCTTAGGAGTGAGGCAGCCCCAGCATTTT. The chain combines TRBV7-2 with TRBJ1-5; the D is unclear. This CDR3 has 13 amino acids. Trimming shortened V by 1 base and J by 7 bases, and 8 bases separated the two germline ends. CDR1 is SGHTA, CDR2 FQGNSA, per germline.

The genes are TRBV6-2 or TRBV6-3 and TRBJ2-4; 8 positions match TRBD1. The CDR3 consists of 18 residues. The V segment lost 6 bases and the J segment 0 bases; nucleotides outside the gene matches: 13. Germline CDR1 MNHEY, CDR2 SVGEGT. CDR3 nucleotide sequence: TGTGCCAGCAGCTCGACAGGGGCCTCGACTATAGCCAAAAACATTCAGTACTTC. Its protein product is CASSSTGASTIAKNIQYF.

The chain has TRBV2 and TRBJ2-2; the match to TRBD1 covers 8 bases. The CDR3 consists of 14 residues. Germline-derived CDR1 and CDR2 are SNHLY and FYNNEI. The ends lost 5 bases at V and 7 bases at J; junction bases unmatched: 6. CDR3 sequence: CASSIGQGGGELFF. CDR3 DNA: TGTGCCAGCAGTATAGGACAGGGCGGCGGGGAGCTGTTTTTT.

The chain combines TRBV19 with TRBJ2-6; tentatively, D is TRBD2 (6 bases). Germline CDR1 LNHDA, CDR2 SQIVND (reference sequence). Deletions cut 5 bases from V and 0 bases from J, with 14 bases between. This CDR3 has 17 amino acids. Here the CDR3 DNA reads TGTGCCAGTAGTCTGCGGGGCTCGGACTCTGGGGCCAACGTCCTGACTTTC. This gives the protein CASSLRGSDSGANVLTF.

J is TRBJ2-1 and V is TRBV5-1; the match to TRBD2 covers 15 bases. Germline CDR1 is SGHRS and CDR2 is YFSETQ. The CDR3 length is 18 residues. V dropped 5 bases and J dropped 8; count of bases not matched to a gene: 14. The CDR3 loop is CASSPPGLAGGKMDEQFF. In DNA form, the CDR3 reads TGCGCCAGCAGTCCACCGGGACTAGCGGGGGGCAAAATGGATGAGCAGTTCTTC.

The chain links TRBV29-1 to TRBJ1-1; the match to TRBD1 covers 9 bases. Germline assignment: CDR1 SQVTM and CDR2 ANQGSEA. This CDR3 has 14 amino acids. Trimming at V came to 6 bases and at J to 4 bases, leaving 9 bases not matched to a gene. In nucleotides, the CDR3 is TGCAGCGTCAAATCCGGGACAGGGATCACTGAAGCTTTCTTT. Its translation: CSVKSGTGITEAFF.